The source of this T cell receptor beta chain is a study of T cell responses to AZD1222 COVID-19 vaccine. This table comes from immunoSEQ multiplex PCR, and its TCRdb copy is limited to in-frame clones, with some not included. The profile shows about 90,000 clones, approximately 90% of them singletons. J was trimmed by 4 bases and V by 6 bases; bases with no gene match: 11. From germline, CDR1 is KGHSH and CDR2 LQKENI. The CDR3 has 15 amino acids. V gene TRBV18 combines with J gene TRBJ2-5; TRBD2 agrees at 7 bases. The TCR sequence derives from an adult who received the AZD1222 COVID-19 vaccine. The source was peripheral blood, collected 28 days after the second AZD1222 dose. CDR3 DNA sequence: TGTGCCAGCTCGCAATCCAGCGGGACTCTAGAGACCCAGTACTTC. Its translation is CASSQSSGTLETQYF.